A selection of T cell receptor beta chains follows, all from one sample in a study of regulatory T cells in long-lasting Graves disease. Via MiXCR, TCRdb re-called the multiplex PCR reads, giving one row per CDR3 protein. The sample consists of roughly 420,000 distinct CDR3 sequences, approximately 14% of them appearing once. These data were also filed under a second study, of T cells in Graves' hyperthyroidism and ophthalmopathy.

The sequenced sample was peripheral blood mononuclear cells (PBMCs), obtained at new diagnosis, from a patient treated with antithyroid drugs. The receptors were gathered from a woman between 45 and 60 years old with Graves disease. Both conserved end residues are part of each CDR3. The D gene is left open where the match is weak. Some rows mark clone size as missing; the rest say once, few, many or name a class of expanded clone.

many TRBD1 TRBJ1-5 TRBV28 TGTGCCAGCAGGACTATCAGACAGGGGAGCAATCAGCCCCAGCATTTT CASRTIRQGSNQPQHF
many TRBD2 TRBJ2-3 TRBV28 TGTGCCAGCACCGCGGGACTAGCGGGAGGATCGCAGTATTTT CASTAGLAGGSQYF
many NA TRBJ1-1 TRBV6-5 TGTGCCAGCAGTTACCTGTTAGAGAACACTGAAGCTTTCTTT CASSYLLENTEAFF
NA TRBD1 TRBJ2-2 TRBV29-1 TGCAGCGTTGCCCCGGGACAGGGGGGAACCGGGGAGCTGTTTTTT CSVAPGQGGTGELFF
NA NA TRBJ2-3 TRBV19 TGTGCCAGTAGTATGGCAGATACGCAGTATTTT CASSMADTQYF
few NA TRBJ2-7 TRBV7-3 TGTGCCAGCAGCCCCGGACCGGTGAGCTCCTACGAGCAGTACTTC CASSPGPVSSYEQYF
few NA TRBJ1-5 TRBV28 TGTGCCAGCAGATTATCCCGATCGGTTTTAGATGGGCATTTT CASRLSRSVLDGHF
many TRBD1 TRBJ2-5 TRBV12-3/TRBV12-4 TGTGCCAGCAGTCCGGGGACAGACCAAGAGACCCAGTACTTC CASSPGTDQETQYF
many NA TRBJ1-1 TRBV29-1 TGCAGCGTTCCCGGCAGCATGAACACTGAAGCTTTCTTT CSVPGSMNTEAFF
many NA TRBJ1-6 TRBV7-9 TGTGCCAGCAGCTTAGGCTATTCACCCCTCCACTTT CASSLGYSPLHF
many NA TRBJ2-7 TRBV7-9 TGTGCCAGCAGCGCATTCCGGACCGAGAGCTCCTACGAGCAGTACTTC CASSAFRTESSYEQYF
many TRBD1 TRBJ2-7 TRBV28 TGTGCCAGCAGGGGGACAGGAAAGACCTACGAGCAGTACTTC CASRGTGKTYEQYF
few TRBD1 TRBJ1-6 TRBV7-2 TGTGCCAGCAGCTTATCCAGGGGGCGAGTCGCTTCACCCCTCCACTTT CASSLSRGRVASPLHF
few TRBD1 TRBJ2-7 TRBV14 TGTGCCAGCAGCCAAGATGACAGGGGATCCTACGAGCAGTACTTC CASSQDDRGSYEQYF
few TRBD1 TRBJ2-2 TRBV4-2 TGTGCCAGCAGCCAACCACAGGGGGACACCGGGGAGCTGTTTTTT CASSQPQGDTGELFF
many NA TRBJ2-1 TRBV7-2 TGTGCCAGCAGCTTTCTGACAGGGAGGGAGCAGTTCTTC CASSFLTGREQFF
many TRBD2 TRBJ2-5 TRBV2 TGTGCCAGCAGTGAACTAGCGGGGGCAGGGGAGACCCAGTACTTC CASSELAGAGETQYF
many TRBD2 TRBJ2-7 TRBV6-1 TGTGCCAGCAGCCCCCGACTAGCGGGATCCCACGAGCAGTACTTC CASSPRLAGSHEQYF
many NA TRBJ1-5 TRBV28 TGTGCCAGCAGTCCAAGTGTGATCAATCAGCCCCAGCATTTT CASSPSVINQPQHF
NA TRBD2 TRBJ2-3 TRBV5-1 TGCGCCAGCAGCACTCCGGGACTAGCGACGACAGATACGCAGTATTTT CASSTPGLATTDTQYF
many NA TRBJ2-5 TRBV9 TGTGCCAGCAGCGAAAGGACGCAAGAGACCCAGTACTTC CASSERTQETQYF
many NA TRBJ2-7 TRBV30 TGTGCCTGGAGTGCGCGTTACGAGCAGTACTTC CAWSARYEQYF
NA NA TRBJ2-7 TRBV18 TGTGCCAGCTCACCGGTGGACCGACAGGGACTTGGAGAGCAGTACTTC CASSPVDRQGLGEQYF
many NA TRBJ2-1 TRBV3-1 TGTGCCAGCAGCCCCATCGCTCGCGCAGGAGAGCAGTTCTTC CASSPIARAGEQFF